The TCR beta chain under discussion was sequenced for a study of blood T cell repertoires in COVID-19 (dated by TCRdb to 2018 to 2020). Context from the whole study: The collaborator samples originated in the United States, Italy and Spain and spanned the acute and convalescent phases of COVID-19. Deeply sampled blood TCRbeta repertoires from subjects exposed to, actively infected with, or recovered from COVID-19 were included in the dataset. The samples were drawn from the first 160 participants of the ongoing ImmuneRACE study and from 1,254 subjects provided by 6 global collaborators. The material from the prospective study consisted of cDNA or gDNA derived from T cells, B-cell-depleted T cells, or PBMCs. The repertoires were released in a freely available public database intended as a resource for research on the immune response to SARS-CoV-2. Sample metadata almost always included a de-identified subject ID, COVID-19 status, age in years and sex. Where available, HLA class I and class II types were obtained from metadata supplied by the sample provider rather than from assay-based typing.

Each collaborating institution followed its own protocols to collect whole blood in K2EDTA tubes. For TCRbeta analysis, collaborators shipped samples in one of three forms: frozen whole blood, isolated PBMCs, or DNA extracted from either of those sample types. Points the paper makes about the study in general: Clinical and demographic metadata were provided uncurated, with the amount varying by source and participant.

The immunoSEQ Assay, a bias-controlled multiplex PCR, was used to amplify TCRbeta CDR3 regions from genomic DNA. The published analysis was carried out like this. The number of nucleated cells in each sample was estimated from the amplification of reference gene primers within the assay. To quantify the absolute abundance of each unique TCRbeta CDR3 rearrangement, sequence reads were collapsed and filtered. Productive Simpson clonality was computed per sample as the square root of Simpson's diversity index over productive rearrangements. Held by TCRdb, this immuneACCESS table contains in-frame sequences only and omits some clones. Under half of the omission traces to an unresolved V gene where checked; the cause of the rest is unknown. That table supplies the V and J calls and clone size; D and trimming were determined from the DNA. The sample has about 82,000 clones on record, around four fifths of them singletons. The ten largest clonotypes hold about 15% of the sample.

With regard to this clone: Its antigen target is currently unknown. At one end the junction does not follow the germline gene, possibly because of a read error.

According to the germline V gene, CDR1 reads SGHVS and CDR2 reads FQNEAQ. Including the terminal cysteine and phenylalanine, the CDR3 comprises 16 residues. Of the read, only the CDR3 DNA is kept; its 48 bases are in frame from base 1. The V gene is TRBV7-8 and the J gene is TRBJ1-4; the D gene is perhaps TRBD1, on 6 matching bases. This clonotype was obtained from a woman aged 55-70 years with acute or convalescent COVID-19. Sequenced input: peripheral blood. CDR3 protein: CASSLALTGWEEKLFF. The DNA reads TGTGCCAGCAGCCTAGCCCTTACAGGGTGGGAAGAAAAACTGTTTTTT.